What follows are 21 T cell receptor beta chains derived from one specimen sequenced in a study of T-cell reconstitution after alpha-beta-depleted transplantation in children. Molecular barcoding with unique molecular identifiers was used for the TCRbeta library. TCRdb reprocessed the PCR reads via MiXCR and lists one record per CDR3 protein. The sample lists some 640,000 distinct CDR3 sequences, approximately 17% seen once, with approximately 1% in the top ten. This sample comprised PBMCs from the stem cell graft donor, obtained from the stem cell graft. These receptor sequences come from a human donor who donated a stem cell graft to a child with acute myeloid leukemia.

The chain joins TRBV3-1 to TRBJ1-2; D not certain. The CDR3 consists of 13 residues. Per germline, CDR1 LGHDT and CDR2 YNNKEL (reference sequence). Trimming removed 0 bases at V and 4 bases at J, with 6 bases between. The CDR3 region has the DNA TGTGCCAGCAGCCAAGATCAGTTCTATGGCTACACCTTC. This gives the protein CASSQDQFYGYTF. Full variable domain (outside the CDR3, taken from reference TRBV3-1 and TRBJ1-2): DTAVSQTPKYLVTQMGNDKSIKCEQNLGHDTMYWYKQDSKKFLKIMFSYNNKELIINETVPNRFSPKSPDKAHLNLHINSLELGDSAVYFCASSQDQFYGYTFGSGTRLTVV.

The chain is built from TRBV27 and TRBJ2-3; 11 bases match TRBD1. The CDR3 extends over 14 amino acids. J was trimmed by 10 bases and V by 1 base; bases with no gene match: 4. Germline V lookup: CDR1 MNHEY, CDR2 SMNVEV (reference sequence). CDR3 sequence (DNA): TGTGCCAGCAGTTTATTGGGGGGACAGGGGGCGCAGTATTTT. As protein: CASSLLGGQGAQYF.

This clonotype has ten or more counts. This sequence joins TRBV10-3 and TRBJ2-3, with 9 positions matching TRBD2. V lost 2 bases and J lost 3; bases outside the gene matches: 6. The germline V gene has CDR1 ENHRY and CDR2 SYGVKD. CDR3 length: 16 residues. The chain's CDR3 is CAISEGGGGATDTQYF. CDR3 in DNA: TGTGCCATCAGTGAGGGTGGCGGGGGGGCAACAGATACGCAGTATTTT.

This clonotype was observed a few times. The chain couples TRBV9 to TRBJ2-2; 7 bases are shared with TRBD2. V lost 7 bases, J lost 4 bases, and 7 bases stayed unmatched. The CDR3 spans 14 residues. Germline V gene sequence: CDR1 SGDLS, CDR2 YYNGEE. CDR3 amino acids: CASARPGGTGELFF. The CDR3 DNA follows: TGTGCCAGCGCCCGGCCGGGGGGCACCGGGGAGCTGTTTTTT.

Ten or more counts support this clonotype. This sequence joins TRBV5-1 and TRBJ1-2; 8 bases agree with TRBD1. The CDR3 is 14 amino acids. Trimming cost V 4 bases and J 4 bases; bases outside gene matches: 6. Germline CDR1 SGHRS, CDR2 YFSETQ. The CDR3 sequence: CASSVGQAFYGYTF. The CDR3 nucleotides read TGCGCCAGCAGCGTGGGACAGGCGTTCTATGGCTACACCTTC.

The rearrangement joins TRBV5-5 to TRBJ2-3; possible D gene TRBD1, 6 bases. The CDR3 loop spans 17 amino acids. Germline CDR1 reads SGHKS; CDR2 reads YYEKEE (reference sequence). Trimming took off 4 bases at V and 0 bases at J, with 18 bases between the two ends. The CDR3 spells CASSRFGQTTSTDTQYF. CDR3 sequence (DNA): TGTGCCAGCAGCCGATTCGGACAGACCACTAGCACAGATACGCAGTATTTT.

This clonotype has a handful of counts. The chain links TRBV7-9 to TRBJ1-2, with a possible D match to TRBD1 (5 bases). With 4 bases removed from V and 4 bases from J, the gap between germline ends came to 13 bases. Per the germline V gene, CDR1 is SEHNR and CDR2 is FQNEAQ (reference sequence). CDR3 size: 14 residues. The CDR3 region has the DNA TGTGCCAGCAGCTCGGACACCCGCGGCTATGGCTACACCTTC. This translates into CASSSDTRGYGYTF.

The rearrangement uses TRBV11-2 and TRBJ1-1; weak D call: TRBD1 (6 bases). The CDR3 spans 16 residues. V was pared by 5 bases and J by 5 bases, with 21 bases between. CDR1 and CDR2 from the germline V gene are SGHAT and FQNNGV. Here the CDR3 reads CASSPVRGAGVTEAFF. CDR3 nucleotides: TGTGCCAGCAGCCCCGTGAGGGGGGCAGGAGTTACTGAAGCTTTCTTT.

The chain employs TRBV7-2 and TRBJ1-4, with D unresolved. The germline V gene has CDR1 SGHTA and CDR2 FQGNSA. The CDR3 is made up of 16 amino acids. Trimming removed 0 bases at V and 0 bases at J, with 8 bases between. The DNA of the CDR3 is TGTGCCAGCAGCTTAGCGACGGGTGCAACTAATGAAAAACTGTTTTTT. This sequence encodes CASSLATGATNEKLFF.

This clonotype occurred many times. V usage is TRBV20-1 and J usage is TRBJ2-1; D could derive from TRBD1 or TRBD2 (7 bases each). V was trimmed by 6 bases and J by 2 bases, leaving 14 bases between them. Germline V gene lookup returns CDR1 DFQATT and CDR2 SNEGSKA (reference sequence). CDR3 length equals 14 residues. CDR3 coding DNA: TGCAGTGCCAGGTCAGGGGGGGCCTACAATGAGCAGTTCTTC. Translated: CSARSGGAYNEQFF.

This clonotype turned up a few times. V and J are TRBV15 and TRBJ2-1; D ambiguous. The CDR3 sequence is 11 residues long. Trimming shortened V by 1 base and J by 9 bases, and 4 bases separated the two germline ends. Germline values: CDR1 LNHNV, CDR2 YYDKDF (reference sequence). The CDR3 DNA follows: TGTGCCACCAGCAGAGCTGGTGAGCAGTTCTTC. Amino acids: CATSRAGEQFF.

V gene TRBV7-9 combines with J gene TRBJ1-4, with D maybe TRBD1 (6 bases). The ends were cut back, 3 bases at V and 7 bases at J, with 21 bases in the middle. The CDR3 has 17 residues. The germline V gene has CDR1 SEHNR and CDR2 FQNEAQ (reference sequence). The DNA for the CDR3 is TGTGCCAGCAGCTTTAATGCTTACACAGGGAAAGTTGAAAAACTGTTTTTT. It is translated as CASSFNAYTGKVEKLFF.

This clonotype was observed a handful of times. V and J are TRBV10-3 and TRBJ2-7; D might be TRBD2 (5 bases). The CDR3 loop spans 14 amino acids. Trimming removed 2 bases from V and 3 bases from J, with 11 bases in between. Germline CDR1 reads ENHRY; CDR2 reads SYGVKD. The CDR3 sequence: CAISERGEDYEQYV. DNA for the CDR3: TGTGCCATCAGTGAGCGGGGTGAGGACTACGAGCAGTACGTC.

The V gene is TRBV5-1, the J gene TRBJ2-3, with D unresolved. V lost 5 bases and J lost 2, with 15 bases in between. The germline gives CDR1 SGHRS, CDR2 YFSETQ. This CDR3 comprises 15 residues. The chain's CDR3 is CASRTSPGTTDTQYF. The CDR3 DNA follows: TGCGCCAGCAGAACCTCACCCGGAACCACAGATACGCAGTATTTT.

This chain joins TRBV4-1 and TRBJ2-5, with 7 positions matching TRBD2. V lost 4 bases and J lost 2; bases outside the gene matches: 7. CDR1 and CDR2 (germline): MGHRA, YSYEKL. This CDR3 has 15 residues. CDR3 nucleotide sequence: TGCGCCAGCAGCCTAGTATGGGGGGGACAAGAGACCCAGTACTTC. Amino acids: CASSLVWGGQETQYF.

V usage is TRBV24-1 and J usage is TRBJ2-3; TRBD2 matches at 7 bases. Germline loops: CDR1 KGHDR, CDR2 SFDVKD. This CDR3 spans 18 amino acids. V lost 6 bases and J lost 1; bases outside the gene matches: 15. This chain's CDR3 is CATSTRGGMSYGTDTQYF. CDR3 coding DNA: TGTGCCACCAGTACTCGCGGGGGAATGTCTTACGGCACAGATACGCAGTATTTT.

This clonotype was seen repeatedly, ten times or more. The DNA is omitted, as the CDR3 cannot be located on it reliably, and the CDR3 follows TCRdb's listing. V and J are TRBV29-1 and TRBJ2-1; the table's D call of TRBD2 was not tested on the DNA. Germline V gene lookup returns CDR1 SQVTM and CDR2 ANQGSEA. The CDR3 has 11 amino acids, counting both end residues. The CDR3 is CSVGRGASPFF.

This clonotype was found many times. The CDR3 loop is CASRDLLEPYEQYF. DNA for the CDR3: TGCGCCAGCAGGGACCTCCTTGAACCCTACGAGCAGTACTTC. This chain connects TRBV5-1 to TRBJ2-7, with D unclear. This CDR3 region has 14 residues. The V and J ends lost 5 bases and 2 bases respectively, with 14 bases between them. Germline CDR1 SGHRS, CDR2 YFSETQ.

CDR3 coding DNA: TGCAGCGCTCAGGGCCAGATCCAAGAGACCCAGTACTTC. Amino acid sequence: CSAQGQIQETQYF. The chain couples TRBV20-1 to TRBJ2-5; a weak D match, TRBD1 (5 bases). The CDR3 loop spans 13 amino acids. Germline V gene data show CDR1 as DFQATT and CDR2 as SNEGSKA (reference sequence).

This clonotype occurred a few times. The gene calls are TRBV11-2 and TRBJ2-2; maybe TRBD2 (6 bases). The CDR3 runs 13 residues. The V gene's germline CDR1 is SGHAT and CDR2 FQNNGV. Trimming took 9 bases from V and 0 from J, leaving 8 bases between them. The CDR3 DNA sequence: TGTGCCAGGGGGGGATCGAACACCGGGGAGCTGTTTTTT. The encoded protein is CARGGSNTGELFF.

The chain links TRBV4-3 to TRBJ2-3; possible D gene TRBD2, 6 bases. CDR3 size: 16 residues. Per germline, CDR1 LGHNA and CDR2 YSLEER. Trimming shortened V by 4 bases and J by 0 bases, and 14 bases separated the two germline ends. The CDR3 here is CASSPSPGLSTDTQYF. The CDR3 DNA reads TGCGCCAGCAGCCCTTCCCCGGGACTCAGCACAGATACGCAGTATTTT.